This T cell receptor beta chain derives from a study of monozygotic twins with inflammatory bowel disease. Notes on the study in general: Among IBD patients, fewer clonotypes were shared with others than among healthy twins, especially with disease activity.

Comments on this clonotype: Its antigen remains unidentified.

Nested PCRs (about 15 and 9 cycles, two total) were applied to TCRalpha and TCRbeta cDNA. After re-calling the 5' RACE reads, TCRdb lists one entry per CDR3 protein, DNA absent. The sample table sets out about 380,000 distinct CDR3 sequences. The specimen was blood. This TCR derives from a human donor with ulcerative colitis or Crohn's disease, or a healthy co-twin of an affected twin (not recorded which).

CDR3 residues: CASSYSFKHSTPTGELFF. The chain uses TRBV6-5 and TRBJ2-2. Looked up from germline, CDR1 is MNHEY and CDR2 is SVGAGI. The CDR3 spans 18 residues.